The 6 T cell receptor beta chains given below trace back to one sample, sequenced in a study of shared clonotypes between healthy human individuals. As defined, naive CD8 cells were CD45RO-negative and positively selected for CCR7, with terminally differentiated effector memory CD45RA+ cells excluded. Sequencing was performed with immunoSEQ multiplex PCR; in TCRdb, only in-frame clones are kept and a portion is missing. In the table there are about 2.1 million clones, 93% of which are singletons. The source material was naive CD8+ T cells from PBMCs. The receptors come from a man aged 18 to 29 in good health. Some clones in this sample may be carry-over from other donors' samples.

CDR3 sequence (DNA): TGTGCCAGCAGCCCCTGGGGGCTAGCGGGAAACTACAATGAGCAGTTCTTC. This translates into CASSPWGLAGNYNEQFF. The V call is TRBV5-6, the J call TRBJ2-1; 9 bases fit TRBD2. The CDR3 has 17 residues. CDR1 SGHDT and CDR2 YYEEEE come from the germline V gene. Trimming took 4 bases from V and 3 from J; bases not matched to a gene: 11.

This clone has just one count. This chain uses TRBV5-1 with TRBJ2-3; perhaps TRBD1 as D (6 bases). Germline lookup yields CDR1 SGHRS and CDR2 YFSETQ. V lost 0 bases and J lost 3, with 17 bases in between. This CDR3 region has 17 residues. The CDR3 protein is CASSLGLGGWGTDTQYF. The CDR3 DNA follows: TGCGCCAGCAGCTTGGGTCTTGGGGGCTGGGGGACAGATACGCAGTATTTT.

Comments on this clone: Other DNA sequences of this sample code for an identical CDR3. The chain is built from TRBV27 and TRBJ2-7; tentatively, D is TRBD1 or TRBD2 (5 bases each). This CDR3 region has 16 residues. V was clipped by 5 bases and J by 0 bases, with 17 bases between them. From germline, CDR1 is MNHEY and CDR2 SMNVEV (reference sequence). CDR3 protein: CASSPSSGRISYEQYF. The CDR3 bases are TGTGCCAGCAGTCCATCATCGGGACGGATCTCCTACGAGCAGTACTTC.

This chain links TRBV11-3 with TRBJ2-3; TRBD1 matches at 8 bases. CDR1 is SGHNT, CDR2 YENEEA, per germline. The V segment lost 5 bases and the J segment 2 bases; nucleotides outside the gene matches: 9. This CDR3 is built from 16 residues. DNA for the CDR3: TGTGCCAGCAGCCCCGGGACAGGAGTCCTCACAGATACGCAGTATTTT. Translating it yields CASSPGTGVLTDTQYF.

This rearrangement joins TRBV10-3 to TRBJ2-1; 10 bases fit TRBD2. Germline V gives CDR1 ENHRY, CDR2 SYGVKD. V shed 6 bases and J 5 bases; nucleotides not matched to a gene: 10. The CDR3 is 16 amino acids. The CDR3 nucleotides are TGTGCCATCAGCCCAGTATTGCTAGCGGGAGACAATGAGCAGTTCTTC. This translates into CAISPVLLAGDNEQFF.

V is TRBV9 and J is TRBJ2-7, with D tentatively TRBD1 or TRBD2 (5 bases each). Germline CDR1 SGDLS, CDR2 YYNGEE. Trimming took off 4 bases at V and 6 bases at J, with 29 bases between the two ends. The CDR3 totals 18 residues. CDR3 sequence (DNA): TGTGCCAGCAGCCCCCGAGGGACGGCGTCCTTCTTGGGGCGCGAGCAGTACTTC. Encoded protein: CASSPRGTASFLGREQYF.